This TCR beta chain was identified in a study of blood T cell repertoires in COVID-19. Study overall: Italy, Spain and the United States were the sources of the convalescent and acute COVID-19 samples. From T cells, B-cell-depleted T cells, or PBMCs came the material, which was cDNA or gDNA.

Trimming took 7 bases from V and 4 from J; bases not matched to a gene: 6. The germline gives CDR1 SGDLS, CDR2 YYNGEE. CDR3 length: 14 residues. Per the study methods: Estimated nucleated cell counts came from reference gene primer amplification. Generated by immunoSEQ multiplex PCR, the TCRdb table keeps only in-frame clones and is missing some. V, J and clone size reflect that table, while D and trimming were determined from the DNA. The profile covers over 400,000 clones, with 85% to 90% appearing a single time and roughly 8% taken by the ten largest. This chain links TRBV9 with TRBJ2-1; 9 positions agree with TRBD2. This TCR was recovered from a woman between 50 and 59 years old with COVID-19, enrolled during active disease. The sample taken for sequencing was peripheral blood. CDR3 in amino acids: CASSLAGKYNEQFF. CDR3 nucleotides: TGTGCCAGCTCTCTAGCGGGGAAATACAATGAGCAGTTCTTC.